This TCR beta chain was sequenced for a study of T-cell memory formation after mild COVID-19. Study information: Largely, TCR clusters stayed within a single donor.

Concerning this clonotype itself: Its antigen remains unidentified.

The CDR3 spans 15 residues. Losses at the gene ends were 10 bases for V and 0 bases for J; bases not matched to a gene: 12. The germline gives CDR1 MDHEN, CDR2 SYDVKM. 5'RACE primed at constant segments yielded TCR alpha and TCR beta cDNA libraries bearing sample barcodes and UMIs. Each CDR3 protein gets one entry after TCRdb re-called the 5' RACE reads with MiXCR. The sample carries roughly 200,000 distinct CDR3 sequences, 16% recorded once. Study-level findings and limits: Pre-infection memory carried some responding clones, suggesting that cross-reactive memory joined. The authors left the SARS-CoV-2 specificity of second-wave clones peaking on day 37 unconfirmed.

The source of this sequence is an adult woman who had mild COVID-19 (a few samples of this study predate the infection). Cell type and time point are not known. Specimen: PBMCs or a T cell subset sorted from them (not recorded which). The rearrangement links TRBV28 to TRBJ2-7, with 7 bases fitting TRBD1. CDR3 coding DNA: TGTGCCACATTACAGGGGCCTCCGAGCTCCTACGAGCAGTACTTC. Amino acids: CATLQGPPSSYEQYF. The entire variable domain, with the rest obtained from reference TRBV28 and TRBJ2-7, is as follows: DVKVTQSSRYLVKRTGEKVFLECVQDMDHENMFWYRQDPGLGLRLIYFSYDVKMKEKGDIPEGYSVSREKKERFSLILESASTNQTSMYLCATLQGPPSSYEQYFGPGTRLTVT.